The rows below give T cell receptor beta chains drawn from one sample of a study of shared clonotypes between healthy human individuals. The protocol was immunoSEQ multiplex PCR, while the TCRdb copy is restricted to in-frame clones and leaves out a portion. The sample records 1.5 million to 2.5 million clones, about 95% being singletons. Sequencing was performed on naive CD8+ T cells sorted from blood. The receptors stem from a man in his late teens or twenties in good health. The CDR3 runs from the conserved cysteine through the conserved F or W. The D gene is left open where the match is weak. Only part of the rows carry a size: once, few, many, or a class if the clone is expanded.

cdr3_aa	cdr3_nt	clone_size	v_call	d_call	j_call
CASSLASGPYNEQFF	TGTGCCAGCAGCTTGGCTAGCGGTCCCTACAATGAGCAGTTCTTC	.	TRBV5-6	TRBD2	TRBJ2-1
CASSKQGVTEAFF	TGTGCCAGCAGTAAGCAGGGGGTCACTGAAGCTTTCTTT	once	TRBV6-6	TRBD1	TRBJ1-1
CASSLAGAKNIQYF	TGCGCCAGCAGCTTAGCGGGAGCCAAAAACATTCAGTACTTC	.	TRBV4-1	TRBD2	TRBJ2-4
CASSEAQAGQATYEQYF	TGTGCCAGCAGTGAAGCGCAGGCGGGACAGGCTACCTACGAGCAGTACTTC	once	TRBV6-1	TRBD1	TRBJ2-7
CSVLPENTGELFF	TGCAGCGTTCTTCCCGAGAACACCGGGGAGCTGTTTTTT	.	TRBV29-1	.	TRBJ2-2
CASSYESYEQYF	TGTGCCAGCAGTTACGAGAGCTACGAGCAGTACTTC	.	TRBV6-6	.	TRBJ2-7
CASSWASGNEQFF	TGTGCCAGCAGTTGGGCTAGCGGGAATGAGCAGTTCTTC	.	TRBV2	TRBD2	TRBJ2-1
CASSLDAGYTF	TGCGCCAGCAGCTTGGATGCAGGCTACACCTTC	few	TRBV5-1	.	TRBJ1-2
CASSQVDSPTDTQYF	TGCGCCAGCAGCCAAGTCGACAGTCCCACGGATACGCAGTATTTT	.	TRBV4-1	.	TRBJ2-3
CASSSVGLGHTDTQYF	TGTGCCAGCAGTTCCGTAGGACTCGGGCACACAGATACGCAGTATTTT	.	TRBV27	.	TRBJ2-3
CASSQAQGYEKLFF	TGCGCCAGCAGCCAAGCGCAGGGTTATGAAAAACTGTTTTTT	.	TRBV4-1	.	TRBJ1-4
CASSVLIGPQTRYEQYF	TGTGCCAGCTCCGTATTGATCGGGCCCCAAACTAGATACGAGCAGTACTTC	.	TRBV28	.	TRBJ2-7
CASSPHSSGSFYEQYF	TGTGCCAGCAGCCCCCACTCGAGCGGATCTTTTTACGAGCAGTACTTC	.	TRBV27	.	TRBJ2-7
CASSIDRGGLGDTQYF	TGTGCCAGTAGTATAGATCGTGGCGGGCTTGGAGATACGCAGTATTTT	.	TRBV19	.	TRBJ2-3
CASSPTREQSSYEQYF	TGTGCCAGCAGCCCCACGCGAGAGCAGAGCTCCTACGAGCAGTACTTC	.	TRBV9	.	TRBJ2-7
CASSFAPTYEQYF	TGTGCCAGCAGTTTCGCACCTACCTACGAGCAGTACTTC	.	TRBV27	.	TRBJ2-7
CASSVALGEVGELFF	TGTGCCAGCAGCGTAGCTCTTGGGGAGGTAGGGGAGCTGTTTTTT	.	TRBV9	.	TRBJ2-2
CASSSEGAGSIETQYF	TGTGCCAGCAGCAGCGAGGGGGCAGGTTCAATAGAGACCCAGTACTTC	.	TRBV7-9	TRBD1	TRBJ2-5
CAIREGLPGETQYF	TGTGCCATCAGAGAGGGCTTACCTGGGGAGACCCAGTACTTC	.	TRBV10-3	.	TRBJ2-5
CAISAGDEQFF	TGTGCCATCAGTGCGGGCGATGAGCAGTTCTTC	once	TRBV10-3	.	TRBJ2-1
CASSVGGASIYF	TGTGCCAGCAGCGTGGGGGGCGCATCCATATATTTT	.	TRBV9	.	TRBJ1-3
CASSLLAGLTAYNEQFF	TGTGCCAGCAGTTTACTAGCGGGTTTGACCGCCTACAATGAGCAGTTCTTC	.	TRBV2	TRBD2	TRBJ2-1
CASSGGAEDTQYF	TGTGCCAGCAGCGGGGGGGCTGAAGATACGCAGTATTTT	.	TRBV19	TRBD2	TRBJ2-3
CASSPVSSGVTYEQYF	TGCGCCAGCAGCCCTGTGAGTAGCGGGGTAACCTACGAGCAGTACTTC	.	TRBV5-1	TRBD2	TRBJ2-7
CASSPRTGVDTEAFF	TGTGCCAGCAGCCCAAGGACAGGGGTAGACACTGAAGCTTTCTTT	.	TRBV7-9	TRBD1	TRBJ1-1
CASSEYTGLEGYGYTF	TGTGCCAGCAGTGAATATACGGGCCTGGAGGGCTATGGCTACACCTTC	.	TRBV2	.	TRBJ1-2
CASSLTQGLSNQPQHF	TGTGCCAGCAGCTTGACACAGGGACTTAGCAATCAGCCCCAGCATTTT	.	TRBV5-5	.	TRBJ1-5
CASSWAEVEEQYF	TGCGCCAGCAGCTGGGCTGAGGTCGAGGAGCAGTACTTC	.	TRBV5-1	.	TRBJ2-7
CATSRSGTGDRQYF	TGTGCCACCAGCAGATCAGGGACAGGCGATCGGCAGTACTTC	.	TRBV15	TRBD1	TRBJ2-7
CASTLTVGRELFF	TGTGCCAGCACCTTAACGGTGGGCCGGGAGCTGTTTTTT	.	TRBV27	.	TRBJ2-2
CASSSRMAGGGADTQYF	TGTGCCAGCAGCTCCCGGATGGCGGGGGGTGGCGCAGATACGCAGTATTTT	.	TRBV13	TRBD2	TRBJ2-3
CASSLLAGFNEQFF	TGTGCCAGCAGTTTACTAGCGGGGTTCAATGAGCAGTTCTTC	.	TRBV27	TRBD2	TRBJ2-1
CASTYGTSGDGEQFF	TGTGCCAGCACCTACGGGACTAGCGGGGACGGTGAGCAGTTCTTC	.	TRBV6-6	TRBD2	TRBJ2-1